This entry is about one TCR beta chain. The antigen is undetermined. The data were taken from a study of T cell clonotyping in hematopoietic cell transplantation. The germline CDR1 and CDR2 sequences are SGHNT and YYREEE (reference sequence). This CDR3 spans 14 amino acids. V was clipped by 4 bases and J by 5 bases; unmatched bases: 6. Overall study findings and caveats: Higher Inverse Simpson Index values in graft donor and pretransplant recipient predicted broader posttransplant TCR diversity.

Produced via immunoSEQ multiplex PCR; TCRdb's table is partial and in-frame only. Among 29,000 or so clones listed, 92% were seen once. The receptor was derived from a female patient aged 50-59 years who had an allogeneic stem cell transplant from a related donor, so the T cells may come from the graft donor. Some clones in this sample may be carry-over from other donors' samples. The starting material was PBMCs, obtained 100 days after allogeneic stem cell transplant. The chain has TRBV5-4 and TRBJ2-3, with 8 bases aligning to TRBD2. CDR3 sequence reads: CASSPGLAIDTQYF. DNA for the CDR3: TGTGCCAGCAGCCCCGGACTAGCAATAGATACGCAGTATTTT.